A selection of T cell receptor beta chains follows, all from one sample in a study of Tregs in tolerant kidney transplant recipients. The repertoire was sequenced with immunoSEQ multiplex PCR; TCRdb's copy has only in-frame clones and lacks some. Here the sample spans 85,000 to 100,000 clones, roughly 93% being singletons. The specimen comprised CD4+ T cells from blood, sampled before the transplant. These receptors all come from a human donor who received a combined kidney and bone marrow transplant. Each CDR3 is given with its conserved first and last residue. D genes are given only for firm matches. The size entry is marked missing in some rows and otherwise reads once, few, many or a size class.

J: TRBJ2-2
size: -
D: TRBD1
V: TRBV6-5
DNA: TGTGCCAGCAGTTACGCGACAGGGGTATCCGGGGAGCTGTTTTTT
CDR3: CASSYATGVSGELFF

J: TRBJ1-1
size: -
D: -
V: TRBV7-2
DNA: TGTGCCAGCAGCTTAGTTTTGGACGCAGGGATGACGAACACTGAAGCTTTCTTT
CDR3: CASSLVLDAGMTNTEAFF

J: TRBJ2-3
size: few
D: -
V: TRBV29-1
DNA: TGCAGCGTTGAGGGGGGACGGGGCACAGATACGCAGTATTTT
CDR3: CSVEGGRGTDTQYF

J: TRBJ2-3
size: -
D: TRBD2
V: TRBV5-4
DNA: TGTGCCAGCAGCCCGATGCGGGGGGCAGTCACAGATACGCAGTATTTT
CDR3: CASSPMRGAVTDTQYF

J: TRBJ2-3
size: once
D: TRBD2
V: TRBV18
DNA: TGTGCCAGCTCACCCTTAAGCGGGAGTCACACAGATACGCAGTATTTT
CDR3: CASSPLSGSHTDTQYF

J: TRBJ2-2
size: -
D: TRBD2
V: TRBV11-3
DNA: TGTGCCAGCAGCTCTCCCGGGAGGGGCACCGGGGAGCTGTTTTTT
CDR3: CASSSPGRGTGELFF

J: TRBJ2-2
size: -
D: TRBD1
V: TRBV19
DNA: TGTGCCAGTAGTGGGACAGGGGGAGACACCGGGGAGCTGTTTTTT
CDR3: CASSGTGGDTGELFF

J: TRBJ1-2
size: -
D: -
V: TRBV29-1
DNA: TGCAGCACACGGATCGGGTTTGGCTACACCTTC
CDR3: CSTRIGFGYTF

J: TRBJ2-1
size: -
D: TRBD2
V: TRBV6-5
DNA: TGTGCCAGCAGTTACTCGTCAGCGGGGGGTCAGCAGTTCTTC
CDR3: CASSYSSAGGQQFF

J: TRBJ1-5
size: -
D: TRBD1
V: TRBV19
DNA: TGTGCCAGTGCCGGGACAGGGGGCGGGCAGCCCCAGCATTTT
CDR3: CASAGTGGGQPQHF

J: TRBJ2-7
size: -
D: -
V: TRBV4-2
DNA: TGTGCCAGCAGCCAAGTGTGGCGGGGGCCTTACGAGCAGTACTTC
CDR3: CASSQVWRGPYEQYF

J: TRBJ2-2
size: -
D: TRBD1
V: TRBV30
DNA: TGTGCCTGGGGACAGGGGGGGGAGCTGTTTTTT
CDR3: CAWGQGGELFF

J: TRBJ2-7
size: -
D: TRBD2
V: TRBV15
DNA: TGTGCCACCAGCAGAGATAAAGCTTGGACTAGCGGGGGGGCCGGCCTTATCTACGAGCAGTACTTC
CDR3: CATSRDKAWTSGGAGLIYEQYF

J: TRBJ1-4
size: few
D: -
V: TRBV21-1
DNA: TGTGCCAGCAGCAGTGAAGGGGCGGTAGACGAAAAACTGTTTTTT
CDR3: CASSSEGAVDEKLFF

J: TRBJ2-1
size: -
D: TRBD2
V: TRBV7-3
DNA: TGTGCCAGCAGCTTAAGCGGGAGTAGGTATGAGCAGTTCTTC
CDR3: CASSLSGSRYEQFF

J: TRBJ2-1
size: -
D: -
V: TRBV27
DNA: TGTGCCAGCAGCCCAGTCGCAGGGTGGGACAATGAGCAGTTCTTC
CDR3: CASSPVAGWDNEQFF

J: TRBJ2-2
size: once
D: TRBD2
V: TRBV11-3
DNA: TGTGCCAGCGCGGGAGCGCGGAAAAGACCCGGGGAGCTGTTTTTT
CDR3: CASAGARKRPGELFF

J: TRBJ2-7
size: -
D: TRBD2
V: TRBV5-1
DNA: TGCGCCAGCAGCTCCGGACTAGCGGCATTATCCTACGAGCAGTACTTC
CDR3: CASSSGLAALSYEQYF

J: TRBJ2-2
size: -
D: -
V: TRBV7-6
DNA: TGTGCCAGCAGCTTAGGCAGGGAAGTCCGGACCGGGGAGCTGTTTTTT
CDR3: CASSLGREVRTGELFF

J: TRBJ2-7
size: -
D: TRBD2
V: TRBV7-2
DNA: TGTGCCAGCAGCTTAGAAGTCGGGAGGTACAAGGAGCAGTACTTC
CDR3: CASSLEVGRYKEQYF

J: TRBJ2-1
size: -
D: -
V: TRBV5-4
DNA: TGTGCCAGCAGCTTGAGTCTAGCGAGAGAACTCTCCTACAATGAGCAGTTCTTC
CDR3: CASSLSLARELSYNEQFF

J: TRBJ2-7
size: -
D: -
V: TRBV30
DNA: TGTGCCTGTCCTCGGGGGAGCACCTTGGGAAGCGAGCAGTACTTC
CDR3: CACPRGSTLGSEQYF

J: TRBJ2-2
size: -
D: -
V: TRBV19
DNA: TGTGCCAGTAAGAGGACAGATGGGTCCGGGGAGCTGTTTTTT
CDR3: CASKRTDGSGELFF

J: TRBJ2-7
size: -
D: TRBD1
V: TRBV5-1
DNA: TGCGCCAGCAGTAGGGACAGACTCTACGAGCAGTACTTC
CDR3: CASSRDRLYEQYF

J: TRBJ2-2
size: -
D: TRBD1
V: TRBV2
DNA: TGTGCCAGCAGTCCGGGACAGGGCTCCGGGGAGCTGTTTTTT
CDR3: CASSPGQGSGELFF

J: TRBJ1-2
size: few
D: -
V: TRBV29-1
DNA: TGCAGCGCGATAGAAATTAACTATGGCTACACCTTC
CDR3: CSAIEINYGYTF

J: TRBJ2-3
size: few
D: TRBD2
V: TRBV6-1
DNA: TGTGCCAGCTCGTATAGCGGGAGTCGCCCAGATACGCAGTATTTT
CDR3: CASSYSGSRPDTQYF

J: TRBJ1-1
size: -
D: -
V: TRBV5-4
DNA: TGTGCCAGCAGCTTGAATACAGGCCAGGGCGAGGCTTTCTTT
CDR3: CASSLNTGQGEAFF

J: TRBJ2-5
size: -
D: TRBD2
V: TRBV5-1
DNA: TGCGCCAGCAGCCCCTCCCCCTTGACTAGCGGGGAGACCCAGTACTTC
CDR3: CASSPSPLTSGETQYF

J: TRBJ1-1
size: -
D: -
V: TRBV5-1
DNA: TGCGCCAGTTTCGATCCGGGGAACACTGAAGCTTTCTTT
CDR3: CASFDPGNTEAFF

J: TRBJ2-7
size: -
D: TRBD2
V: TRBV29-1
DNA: TGCAGCGTTGGGGGGGGGATGTGGGAGCAGTACTTC
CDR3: CSVGGGMWEQYF

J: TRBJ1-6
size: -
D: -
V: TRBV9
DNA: TGTGCCAGCAGCAAGGGAGGGGTCGGGTTCATTAATTCCCCCCTCCACTTT
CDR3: CASSKGGVGFINSPLHF

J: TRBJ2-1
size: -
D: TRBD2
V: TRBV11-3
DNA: TGTGCCAGCAGCAGTAGCGGGAGGGTCTCCTACAATGAGCAGTTCTTC
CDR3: CASSSSGRVSYNEQFF

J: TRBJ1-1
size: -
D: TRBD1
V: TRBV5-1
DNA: TGCGCCAGCAGCGCCCGGACAGGATCGAACACTGAAGCTTTCTTT
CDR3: CASSARTGSNTEAFF

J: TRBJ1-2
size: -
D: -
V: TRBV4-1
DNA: TGCGCCAGCAGCCAAGATCCGGGGGGAGGGTATGGCTACACCTTC
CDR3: CASSQDPGGGYGYTF